The T cell receptor (beta chain) under discussion was sequenced for a study of blood T cells in healthy people across ages. Total RNA was extracted at no less than 5 micrograms per sample. PCR was performed a second time for roughly 7 to 12 cycles using a sample-barcoded 5' primer and a J-beta primer mix. Every cDNA was tagged by a template-switch adaptor with 12 random nucleotides. CDR3-containing paired-end reads numbering at least 2.5 million came from each sample. TCRdb redid the calling of the 5' RACE reads with MiXCR, one entry per CDR3 protein. Altogether 630,000 or so distinct CDR3 sequences are present, less than 40% being singletons, with the ten largest covering roughly 14%. In germline, CDR1 is SGHDN, CDR2 FVKESK. V lost 4 bases and J lost 11; bases outside the gene matches: 11. The length of the CDR3 is 15 residues.

The sample consisted of blood. The sequence came from a woman of 80 years or more in good health. V is TRBV14 and J is TRBJ2-5; TRBD2 agrees at 12 bases. The CDR3 loop is CASSLWTSGDNEQYF. DNA of the CDR3: TGTGCCAGCAGCCTATGGACTAGCGGGGACAATGAGCAGTACTTC.